This T cell receptor (beta chain) was recovered during a study of CD8 T cells in Susac syndrome. Germline V gene lookup returns CDR1 LGHNA and CDR2 YSLEER. The CDR3 contains 14 residues. J was trimmed by 9 bases and V by 4 bases; bases with no gene match: 10. General study findings and limits: The study admitted that it had a relatively small number of individuals in its TCR sequencing and HLA analysis.

The controls, all healthy donors, were matched for age and sex. Negative isolation was used for CD8+ and CD4+ T cells and FACS enrichment for TEMRA cells. On this clonotype: Its antigen is still unknown.

The RNA, roughly 0.45 to 1 ug, was put through reverse transcription using random hexamers. Across 54 Vbeta and 13 Jbeta, TCR beta CDR3 was amplified with immunoSEQ multiplex PCR. One entry per CDR3 protein, called by TCRdb with MiXCR from the immunoSEQ multiplex PCR reads. The data contain some 190,000 distinct CDR3 sequences, over 85% of them singletons. This receptor was taken from a human donor in good health. V is TRBV4-3 and J is TRBJ2-5; 8 positions agree with TRBD2. The sequenced sample was CD4+ T cells from PBMCs. The CDR3 nucleotides are TGCGCCAGCAGCCCAGCGGCGGGAGGCCAGGCCCAGTACTTC. It specifies CASSPAAGGQAQYF.